This T cell receptor (beta chain) was found in a study of T cells in Graves' hyperthyroidism and ophthalmopathy. Duration under 3 months, a NOSPECS grade of at least 4, and a Clinical Activity Score of at least 3 characterized the ophthalmopathy patients. Every diagnosis used clinical symptoms, serum thyroxine and TRAb, thyroid ultrasound and orbital computed tomography. This clonotype was counted ten times or more. Amplified TCR beta CDR3 regions came from RNA transcripts. The HTBI primer set drove a first-round RT-PCR of the TCR CDR3. TCRdb ran MiXCR on the multiplex PCR reads and lists one entry per CDR3 protein. The table has under 250,000 distinct CDR3 sequences, more than 20% seen once; the top ten hold approximately 35%. The V gene end was trimmed by 6 bases and the J gene end by 4 bases; junction bases not matched to a gene: 2. This CDR3 region has 12 residues. Germline values: CDR1 SQVTM, CDR2 ANQGSEA.

The chain uses TRBV29-1 and TRBJ1-2; 10 bases agree with TRBD1. The specimen sequenced was blood. The TCR sequence derives from a middle-aged woman with Graves' ophthalmopathy. The CDR3 sequence: CSVRTGGYGYTF. CDR3 in DNA: TGCAGCGTGCGGACAGGGGGCTATGGCTACACCTTC.